What follows describes a single T cell receptor (beta chain). Per germline, CDR1 LGHNA and CDR2 YNFKEQ. V was pared by 0 bases and J by 2 bases, with 14 bases between. The CDR3 totals 16 residues. The protocol was immunoSEQ multiplex PCR, while the TCRdb copy is restricted to in-frame clones and leaves out a portion. Of fewer than 2.5 million clones listed, approximately 93% are singletons. These data originate in a study of shared clonotypes between healthy human individuals. Sequenced sample: naive CD4+ T cells from PBMCs. Described subset: CD45RA+ positively selected. The chain uses TRBV4-2 and TRBJ2-7; D unclear. The TCR comes from a man aged 18-30 years in good health. Some clones in this sample may be carry-over from other donors' samples. This CDR3 reads CASSQESLSVPYEQYF. The CDR3 DNA reads as TGTGCCAGCAGCCAAGAGTCCTTGTCGGTCCCCTACGAGCAGTACTTC.